This entry describes one TCR beta chain. Its antigen remains undetermined. The record has no base qualities; no much larger clone is one base away. For CDR1 and CDR2, the germline V gene lists SGHRS and YFSETQ. Spanning cysteine to phenylalanine, the CDR3 consists of 15 amino acids. The sequence is cut down to CDR3 DNA, 45 bases in frame from base 1. V loses 3 bases, J loses 1 base, and the germline ends lie 13 bases apart. TCRbeta CDR3 regions were amplified from genomic DNA by means of the immunoSEQ Assay, a bias-controlled multiplex PCR. The original methods were these. The number of nucleated cells in each sample was estimated from the amplification of reference gene primers within the assay. To quantify the absolute abundance of each unique TCRbeta CDR3 rearrangement, sequence reads were collapsed and filtered. For each sample, productive Simpson clonality was calculated as the square root of Simpson's diversity index over productive rearrangements. TCRdb took over this immuneACCESS table, retaining in-frame rearrangements with V and J assigned. Such tables are incomplete; in checked studies, under half of the missing clones stem from an unresolved V gene, and the remainder is unexplained. V, J and clone size are those of that table, while D and trimming were read from the DNA. The sample profile shows around 450,000 clones; approximately 86% of them were found once. Roughly 0.7% of the sample belongs to the ten largest clones.

Enrolling through a virtual design, the prospective study's participants ranged in age from roughly 18 to 90 years and lived across roughly 23 United States geographic areas. In the prospective study, participants were assigned to cohorts based on the clinical history participants reported in a screening survey and a study questionnaire. Recovered participants in ImmuneRACE Cohort 3 were defined by two consecutive negative NP/OP PCR tests, clearance by a healthcare professional, or resolution of symptoms. In the prospective study, mobile phlebotomists collected whole blood, serum and a nasopharyngeal or oropharyngeal swab from each participant. Additional blood draws and questionnaires over an approximately two-month period could optionally be provided by prospective study participants. Blood samples from the prospective study were shipped frozen or at room temperature prior to DNA extraction.

The data are from a study of blood T cell repertoires in COVID-19 (dated by TCRdb to about 2020). A note on the overall study: Samples covering the acute and convalescent phases of COVID-19 were provided by collaborators in the United States, Italy and Spain. The prospective study material was composed of cDNA or gDNA derived from T cells, B-cell-depleted T cells, or PBMCs. The dataset comprised deeply sampled blood TCRbeta repertoires from subjects exposed to, actively infected with, or recovered from COVID-19. The repertoires were released in a freely available public database meant as a resource for research on the immune response to SARS-CoV-2. Samples were obtained from the ongoing ImmuneRACE study (first 160 participants) and from 1,254 subjects provided by 6 global collaborators. The sample metadata nearly always contained a de-identified subject ID, COVID-19 status, age in years and sex. Where available, HLA class I and class II types were obtained from metadata supplied by the sample provider rather than from assay-based typing. What the work shows at the level of the full study, not this receptor alone: Clinical and demographic metadata were provided uncurated, with the amount varying by source and participant.

Recombination joined TRBV5-1 with TRBJ2-5; matching of 5 bases hints at TRBD1 as the D gene. This receptor was obtained from a woman aged 18-29 years who had recovered from COVID-19. Source material: PBMCs or T cells enriched from blood (not recorded which). The base sequence is TGCGCCAGCAGCTCATCAGGGTCTACCCAAGAGACCCAGTACTTC. It translates to CASSSSGSTQETQYF.